The 25 T cell receptor beta chains below come from one sample, sequenced in a study of blood T cell repertoires in COVID-19 (dated by TCRdb to 2020 to 2021). Libraries were prepared through the immunoSEQ multiplex PCR assay. TCRdb provides this immuneACCESS table in a form limited to in-frame rearrangements. Some clones are lacking; in checked studies, under half of them reflect an unresolved V gene, and why the rest are absent is not known. The sample table contains approximately 240,000 clones; only one count was recorded for about 88% of them. The top ten clonotypes cover around 2.2% of the sample. The material sequenced was peripheral blood. These receptors were obtained from a woman aged 40-49 years who had recovered from COVID-19.

The J gene is TRBJ2-3, the V gene TRBV10-2; TRBD2 agrees at 11 bases. There are 17 residues in the CDR3. Germline CDR1 is WSHSY and CDR2 is SAAADI. Losses at the gene ends were 4 bases for V and 4 bases for J; bases not matched to a gene: 10. The CDR3 spells CASSAILAGVGADTQYF. The CDR3 coding sequence is TGCGCCAGCAGTGCGATACTAGCGGGAGTAGGTGCAGATACGCAGTATTTT.

The chain carries TRBV4-3 and TRBJ1-2, with TRBD1 matching over 7 bases. CDR3 size: 14 residues. Trimming cost V 4 bases and J 5 bases; bases outside gene matches: 7. From germline, CDR1 is LGHNA and CDR2 YSLEER. The CDR3 bases are TGCGCCAGCAGCCGCAGGGGGGCCTTATATGGCTACACCTTC. Encoded protein: CASSRRGALYGYTF.

This chain connects TRBV6-1 to TRBJ2-6; 7 bases line up with TRBD1. This CDR3 has 15 residues. In germline, CDR1 is MNHNS, CDR2 SASEGT. V was clipped by 4 bases and J by 2 bases; unmatched bases: 2. In nucleotides, the CDR3 is TGTGCCAGCAGTGGAGGGGGCGCTGGGGCCAACGTCCTGACTTTC. It translates to CASSGGGAGANVLTF.

This sequence joins TRBV5-1 and TRBJ1-2; the match to TRBD1 covers 11 bases. Germline V gene sequence: CDR1 SGHRS, CDR2 YFSETQ. V gave up 2 bases and J gave up 6 bases; unmatched junction bases: 9. The CDR3 sequence is 16 residues long. This chain's CDR3 is CASSFLPGQGADGYTF. The CDR3 DNA reads TGCGCCAGCAGCTTCCTCCCTGGACAGGGGGCAGATGGCTACACCTTC.

The chain combines TRBV11-3 with TRBJ2-3; 9 bases align to TRBD2. Trimming cost V 5 bases and J 6 bases; bases outside gene matches: 6. Germline-derived CDR1 and CDR2 are SGHNT and YENEEA. The CDR3 sequence is 14 residues long. The CDR3 loop reads CASSIAGALDTQYF. The CDR3 DNA sequence: TGTGCCAGCAGCATAGCGGGAGCTCTGGATACGCAGTATTTT.

Only one count was recorded for this clone. The rearrangement joins TRBV19 to TRBJ1-4, with 7 bases matching TRBD1. The CDR3 extends over 15 amino acids. After removal of 6 bases from V and 7 bases from J, the junction contained 11 bases not matched to a gene. Per the germline V gene, CDR1 is LNHDA and CDR2 is SQIVND (reference sequence). Written as DNA, the CDR3 is TGTGCCAGTAGGTGGCGGGACAGTAGGAGTGAAAAACTGTTTTTT. Protein: CASRWRDSRSEKLFF.

The chain carries TRBV24-1 and TRBJ2-2; tentative D call: TRBD1 (5 bases). The CDR3 covers 16 residues. The V gene lost 3 bases and the J gene lost 0 bases, with 10 bases spanning the gap. Germline-derived CDR1 and CDR2 are KGHDR and SFDVKD. The CDR3 region has the DNA TGTGCCACCAGTGATCCGGACACCTCGAACACCGGGGAGCTGTTTTTT. Encoded protein: CATSDPDTSNTGELFF.

The chain carries TRBV28 and TRBJ1-2; 7 nucleotides align to TRBD1. The CDR3 is 13 amino acids. J lost 3 bases, V lost 7 bases, and 5 bases had no gene match. The germline CDR1 and CDR2 sequences are MDHEN and SYDVKM. The DNA for the CDR3 is TGTGCCAGCAAGATAGGGGGCGACTATGGCTACACCTTC. It yields the protein CASKIGGDYGYTF.

This clone showed up just a few times. The rearrangement joins TRBV4-1 to TRBJ2-7; perhaps TRBD1 as D (5 bases). Trimming took off 5 bases at V and 0 bases at J, with 8 bases between the two ends. The CDR3 runs 13 residues. Germline-derived CDR1 and CDR2 are MGHRA and YSYEKL. In nucleotides, the CDR3 is TGCGCCAGCAGCTTCGACAGCTCCTACGAGCAGTACTTC. As protein: CASSFDSSYEQYF.

This sequence joins TRBV9 and TRBJ2-1, with 9 bases matching TRBD2. Losses at the gene ends were 4 bases for V and 0 bases for J; bases not matched to a gene: 5. Germline loops: CDR1 SGDLS, CDR2 YYNGEE. CDR3 length: 16 residues. CDR3 amino acids: CASSISGGTSYNEQFF. For the CDR3, the DNA is TGTGCCAGCAGCATCAGCGGGGGGACCTCCTACAATGAGCAGTTCTTC.

This clone occurred once. The J gene is TRBJ2-3, the V gene TRBV5-4, with 7 positions matching TRBD1. CDR1 and CDR2 from the germline V gene are SGHNT and YYREEE (reference sequence). The CDR3 contains 14 residues. J was trimmed by 3 bases and V by 4 bases; bases with no gene match: 5. The DNA of the CDR3 is TGTGCCAGCAGCCGAACAGGGGAAACAGATACGCAGTATTTT. It is translated as CASSRTGETDTQYF. The full variable domain, rest sourced from reference TRBV5-4 and TRBJ2-3, is ETGVTQSPTHLIKTRGQQVTLRCSSQSGHNTVSWYQQALGQGPQFIFQYYREEENGRGNFPPRFSGLQFPNYSSELNVNALELDDSALYLCASSRTGETDTQYFGPGTRLTVL.

The rearrangement joins TRBV2 to TRBJ2-7; 13 bases fit TRBD2. Trimming cost V 7 bases and J 6 bases; bases outside gene matches: 9. The CDR3 length is 15 residues. CDR1 and CDR2 from the germline V gene are SNHLY and FYNNEI. The CDR3 protein is CASIPQLAGGGEQYF. For the CDR3, the DNA is TGTGCCAGCATCCCTCAACTAGCGGGAGGGGGCGAGCAGTACTTC.

The chain employs TRBV7-9 and TRBJ2-1, with 10 bases aligning to TRBD2. The V and J ends lost 6 bases and 6 bases, in that order; junction bases with no gene match: 5. This CDR3 is 14 amino acids long. Germline-derived CDR1 and CDR2 are SEHNR and FQNEAQ (reference sequence). The DNA of the CDR3 is TGTGCCAGCAGGAGGAGCGGGGGGGCCAATGAGCAGTTCTTC. It specifies CASRRSGGANEQFF. Full variable domain (remainder filled in from reference TRBV7-9 and TRBJ2-1): DTGVSQNPRHKITKRGQNVTFRCDPISEHNRLYWYRQTLGQGPEFLTYFQNEAQLEKSRLLSDRFSAERPKGSFSTLEIQRTEQGDSAMYLCASRRSGGANEQFFGPGTRLTVL.

The J gene is TRBJ1-2, the V gene TRBV9, with D possibly matching TRBD1 (5 bases). The CDR3 has 14 amino acids. Trimming shortened V by 4 bases and J by 6 bases, and 16 bases separated the two germline ends. The V gene's germline CDR1 is SGDLS and CDR2 YYNGEE. The CDR3 reads CASSSRVPIDGYTF. The CDR3 region has the DNA TGTGCCAGCAGCTCCAGGGTTCCTATAGATGGCTACACCTTC. Drawing the rest from reference TRBV9 and TRBJ1-2, the complete variable domain is DSGVTQTPKHLITATGQRVTLRCSPRSGDLSVYWYQQSLDQGLQFLIQYYNGEERAKGNILERFSAQQFPDLHSELNLSSLELGDSALYFCASSSRVPIDGYTFGSGTRLTVV.

V and J are TRBV28 and TRBJ2-3, with D perhaps TRBD2 (6 bases). The length of the CDR3 is 15 residues. Germline CDR1 and CDR2: MDHEN and SYDVKM. Trimming shortened V by 4 bases and J by 2 bases, and 13 bases separated the two germline ends. This CDR3 is CASSSGEPYTDTQYF. The CDR3 DNA is TGTGCCAGCAGTTCGGGGGAACCCTACACAGATACGCAGTATTTT.

This chain uses TRBV2 with TRBJ1-2; the D gene is possibly TRBD1 (6 bases). Germline V gene data show CDR1 as SNHLY and CDR2 as FYNNEI. CDR3 length equals 14 residues. The ends were cut back, 5 bases at V and 2 bases at J, with 12 bases in the middle. The CDR3 loop is CASSQDSLNYGYTF. CDR3 nucleotide sequence: TGTGCCAGCAGTCAGGACAGCTTAAACTATGGCTACACCTTC.

The rearrangement joins TRBV7-8 to TRBJ1-2; 7 bases map to TRBD1. Trimming took 5 bases from V and 6 from J; bases not matched to a gene: 12. Looked up from germline, CDR1 is SGHVS and CDR2 is FQNEAQ. The CDR3 has 15 residues. The CDR3 spells CASSARPDRIDGYTF. CDR3 in DNA: TGTGCCAGCAGCGCCCGGCCGGACAGGATTGATGGCTACACCTTC.

The rearrangement uses TRBV10-3 and TRBJ1-2; a weak D match, TRBD1 (6 bases). Germline CDR1 and CDR2: ENHRY and SYGVKD. This CDR3 spans 15 amino acids. V was cut by 9 bases and J by 1 base, with 18 bases left in between. CDR3 loop: CAISKQGIGNYGYTF. The DNA for the CDR3 is TGTGCCATTTCCAAACAGGGAATAGGTAACTATGGCTACACCTTC.

The chain combines TRBV12-3 or TRBV12-4 with TRBJ1-2; D call uncertain. V lost 7 bases to trimming and J lost 0 bases, with 9 bases between them. This CDR3 is 13 amino acids long. DNA for the CDR3: TGTGCCAGCACCGCAGCGACTAACTATGGCTACACCTTC. This codes for CASTAATNYGYTF.

V is TRBV19 and J is TRBJ2-5, with D hard to call. Germline CDR1 and CDR2: LNHDA and SQIVND (reference sequence). Trimming took off 3 bases at V and 5 bases at J, with 4 bases between the two ends. CDR3 size: 11 residues. CDR3 in DNA: TGTGCCAGTAGTATCCGTGAGACCCAGTACTTC. Protein product: CASSIRETQYF.

The rearrangement joins TRBV4-1 to TRBJ1-5; D gene uncertain. In germline, CDR1 is MGHRA, CDR2 YSYEKL. The CDR3 length is 15 residues. V gave up 7 bases and J gave up 7 bases, with 20 bases separating them. DNA of the CDR3: TGCGCCAGCACCTACAGCGAGTTGGGAGAACAGCCCCAGCATTTT. As protein: CASTYSELGEQPQHF.

The chain recombines TRBV7-8 with TRBJ1-2; D possibly corresponds to TRBD1 (5 bases). Germline V gene sequence: CDR1 SGHVS, CDR2 FQNEAQ. V was trimmed by 3 bases and J by 4 bases, leaving 15 bases between them. The CDR3 has 15 residues. CDR3 in amino acids: CASSLTGDFGYGYTF. The CDR3 nucleotides read TGTGCCAGCAGCTTGACGGGGGACTTCGGCTATGGCTACACCTTC.

The chain recombines TRBV11-2 with TRBJ1-1, with 10 bases fitting TRBD1. J gave up 12 bases and V 3 bases, and 10 bases lay outside the gene matches. This CDR3 has 14 residues. Germline V lookup: CDR1 SGHAT, CDR2 FQNNGV. Written as DNA, the CDR3 is TGTGCCAGCAGCTTGGACAGGGGGGTGGAGAAAACTTTCTTT. Protein: CASSLDRGVEKTFF.

DNA of the CDR3: TGTGCCAGCAGCCCGCGCCTCGGGACTAGCGGTTCCGGGGAGCTGTTTTTT. Translated, it gives CASSPRLGTSGSGELFF. This chain links TRBV7-2 with TRBJ2-2; 11 nucleotides agree with TRBD2. CDR1 and CDR2 from the germline V gene are SGHTA and FQGNSA. The CDR3 is made up of 17 amino acids. V dropped 5 bases and J dropped 6; count of bases not matched to a gene: 11.

The rearrangement links TRBV7-9 to TRBJ2-5, with 8 bases fitting TRBD1. This CDR3 is built from 15 residues. V trimming: 4 bases; J trimming: 2 bases; junction bases outside the gene matches: 6. Germline V CDR1 and CDR2: SEHNR, FQNEAQ (reference sequence). CDR3 DNA sequence: TGTGCCAGCAGCTGGACAGGGAGCGGGCAAGAGACCCAGTACTTC. It specifies CASSWTGSGQETQYF. The full variable domain, in which reference TRBV7-9 and TRBJ2-5 provide the parts outside the CDR3, is DTGVSQNPRHKITKRGQNVTFRCDPISEHNRLYWYRQTLGQGPEFLTYFQNEAQLEKSRLLSDRFSAERPKGSFSTLEIQRTEQGDSAMYLCASSWTGSGQETQYFGPGTRLLVL.